There are a few counts of the clone carrying this TCR beta chain. What it binds is unknown. V was clipped by 1 base and J by 5 bases, with 18 bases between them. The CDR3 has 16 residues. Germline V lookup: CDR1 MGHRA, CDR2 YSYEKL. The data stem from a study of long-term antiretroviral therapy in people with HIV. Study findings and constraints: The study found narrower CDR3 length ranges in HIV repertoires than in controls. Clonal populations expanded prior to ART predominated within the repertoire at all time points. Following ART, diversity rose but still fell short of transplant donor controls.

United States facilities provided treatment to all participants with HIV. Investigators performed immunoSEQ version v3.0 at survey level. The table came from immunoSEQ multiplex PCR; TCRdb's copy has only in-frame clones and leaves some out. The sample holds around 34,000 clones, approximately 74% seen once. The V gene is TRBV4-1, the J gene TRBJ2-7; tentatively, D is TRBD1 (5 bases). This TCR came from a man in his fifties with HIV. Material: unsorted PBMCs, obtained 3 years after starting antiretroviral therapy. The CDR3 spells CASSQVGQGSVNEQYF. In DNA form, the CDR3 reads TGCGCCAGCAGCCAAGTGGGTCAGGGTTCTGTCAACGAGCAGTACTTC.